This TCR beta chain derives from a study of response to subunit inactivated influenza vaccine. Looked up from germline, CDR1 is LNHNV and CDR2 is YYDKDF (reference sequence). The V gene lost 6 bases and the J gene lost 0 bases, with 18 bases spanning the gap. The CDR3 runs 16 residues. TCRdb re-derived calls from the RT-PCR reads in MiXCR, one entry per CDR3 protein. The table lists 650,000 to 800,000 distinct CDR3 sequences, around 13% of them singletons. The sequence was collected from a man aged 50 to 59 who received an inactivated influenza vaccine. Source: PBMCs from blood, taken around 15 days before vaccination. The rearrangement links TRBV15 to TRBJ2-7; D might be TRBD1 or TRBD2, each matching 6 bases. As DNA, the CDR3 is TGTGCCACCAGTAAAGTTTCGGGGGCTATCTCCTACGAGCAGTACTTC. This translates into CATSKVSGAISYEQYF. Looking up the rest from reference TRBV15 and TRBJ2-7 gives the full variable domain: DAMVIQNPRYQVTQFGKPVTLSCSQTLNHNVMYWYQQKSSQAPKLLFHYYDKDFNNEADTPDNFQSRRPNTSFCFLDIRSPGLGDTAMYLCATSKVSGAISYEQYFGPGTRLTVT.